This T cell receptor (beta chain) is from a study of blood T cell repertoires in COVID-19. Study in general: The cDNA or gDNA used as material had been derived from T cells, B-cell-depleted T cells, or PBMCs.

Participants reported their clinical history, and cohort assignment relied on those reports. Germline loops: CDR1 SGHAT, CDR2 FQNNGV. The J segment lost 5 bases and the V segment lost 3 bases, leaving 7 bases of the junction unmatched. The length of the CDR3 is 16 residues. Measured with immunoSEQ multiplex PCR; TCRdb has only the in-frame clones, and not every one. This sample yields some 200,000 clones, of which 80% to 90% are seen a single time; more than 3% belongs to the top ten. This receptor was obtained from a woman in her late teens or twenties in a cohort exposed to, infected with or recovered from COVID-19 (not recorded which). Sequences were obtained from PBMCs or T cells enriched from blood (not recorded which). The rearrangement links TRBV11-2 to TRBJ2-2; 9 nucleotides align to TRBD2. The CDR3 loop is CASSLVLAGSTGELFF. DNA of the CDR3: TGTGCCAGCAGCTTGGTTCTAGCGGGGAGTACCGGGGAGCTGTTTTTT.